This T cell receptor beta chain came from a study of blood T cell repertoires in COVID-19. For the study at large: The origin of the acute and convalescent COVID-19 samples was the United States, Italy and Spain. From T cells, B-cell-depleted T cells, or PBMCs came the material, which was cDNA or gDNA.

In the authors' workflow: It was from reference gene primer amplification that nucleated cell counts were estimated. The assay was immunoSEQ multiplex PCR, and TCRdb's table has in-frame clones only and misses some. The V and J calls and clone size are taken from that table; D and trimming were inferred from the DNA. The data hold fewer than 250,000 clones, with around four fifths observed a single time. This CDR3 is built from 14 residues. V was clipped by 5 bases and J by 0 bases, with 10 bases between them. Germline V gene lookup returns CDR1 MNHEY and CDR2 SVGAGI. The sequence was collected from a woman in her forties or fifties with active or convalescent COVID-19. The V and J genes are TRBV6-5 and TRBJ1-1, with no clear D. The sequenced sample was peripheral blood. The CDR3 DNA reads as TGTGCCAGCAGTAACGTTCAGATGAACACTGAAGCTTTCTTT. Amino acids: CASSNVQMNTEAFF.